This T cell receptor beta chain emerged from a study of cytomegalovirus exposure and HLA in healthy donors. As for the study in general: Findings of an earlier analysis included about 100 million unique TCR beta sequences from roughly 200 million T cells. HLA-typed donors were the source of around 85 million unique TCRs held in an early data release.

Study results and limitations: A few CMV-associated chains proved CMV antigen-specific in vitro. Reportedly, diagnosis of cytomegalovirus status by the classifier showed high specificity and sensitivity.

Germline V gene data show CDR1 as SSHAT and CDR2 as FNYEAQ (reference sequence). The CDR3 runs to 14 residues. Of note for this clone: As yet, its antigen is unknown. The junction differs from germline at one of its ends, possibly a read error.

It was with 60 Vbeta and 13 Jbeta primers that the PCR ran. Data came from immunoSEQ multiplex PCR; TCRdb stores just in-frame clones and leaves some out. This sample has about 120,000 clones, with around four fifths found just once. The sample comprised PBMCs. The chain carries TRBV7-7 and TRBJ2-1; possible D gene TRBD2, 6 bases. The receptor was isolated from a woman aged 40 to 50 in good health and CMV-seropositive. CDR3 nucleotides: TGTGCTAGCAGCCCAGGAGGGTTTTACAATGAGCAGTTCTTC. Translated: CASSPGGFYNEQFF.